This TCR beta chain was sequenced during a study of T cells in Graves' hyperthyroidism and ophthalmopathy (dated by TCRdb to about 2019). For the wider study: Peripheral blood samples were taken at the time of initial diagnosis, prior to any treatment. The study also compared thyroid tissue and blood T-cell repertoires from about 6 Graves' hyperthyroidism patients. The roughly 94 discovery patients were randomly divided into training and test sets at a 7:3 ratio. To identify TCR V-J signatures that set the groups apart, the researchers used a discovery cohort of 100 or so patients, made up of around 42 with Graves' ophthalmopathy and approximately 57 with stable Graves' hyperthyroidism. After sampling, hyperthyroidism patients received methimazole starting at 30 mg daily, and ophthalmopathy patients received high-dose intravenous methylprednisolone. According to the paper, TCR Vbeta CDR3 sequencing was carried out on 120 to 150 peripheral blood samples, which came from 40 to 45 ophthalmopathy, roughly 75 hyperthyroidism and 17 progressor patients. Prospective prediction of ophthalmopathy was tested in an independent validation cohort consisting of 18 hyperthyroidism patients and approximately 16 patients who later progressed to ophthalmopathy.

The cysteine opens and the phenylalanine closes a CDR3 of 14 amino acids. The CDR3 DNA has 42 bases and is translated from base 1. The junction shows trimming of 6 bases on V and 2 bases on J, plus 13 bases between the germline ends. CDR1 SNHLY and CDR2 FYNNEI are derived from the germline V gene. In this sample, this clonotype turned up many times. Its target antigen remains unknown. No much larger clonotype is one base removed from it; base qualities were not supplied. Amplification of TCR beta CDR3 regions was carried out from RNA transcripts. The first round of RT-PCR for the TCR CDR3 was performed with the HTBI primer set and the Qiagen OneStep RT-PCR kit. Libraries were constructed in a second round of multiplex PCR, after which size selection and purification were performed. Sequencing of the libraries was done on an Illumina HiSeq2000 using paired-end 100 bp reads. The original methods were these. SOAPnuke was used to process the raw data, throwing out any read that contained adapters or uncalled bases, had a mean Phred below 15, or lacked an exact constant-primer or identifier match. COPE v1.2.5 was used to merge high-quality paired reads, and clonotypes were defined as unique nucleotide sequences. MiTCR v1.1 was used to align clonotypes to the IMGT TRBV, TRBD and TRBJ reference segments. Only V-J combinations with frequency above 0.0001, covering approximately 99% of repertoires, were analysed. The TCS score was defined as F50 (clonal expansion) divided by E x V (chaos), with BLOSUM62-based TCRdist calculated between CDR3 peptides within each V-J. Welch's t-statistics and random forest reduced approximately 520 V-J features to roughly 13, which were used in a naive Bayes classifier (R e1071). TCRdb cleaned the public reads at Q25 with fastp, built clones with MiXCR and kept in-frame beta chains. CDR3 protein sequences are deduplicated, and each keeps its most common genes and DNA. It is TCRdb's table, rather than the study itself, that gives the V and J calls and clone size. The table for this sample lists roughly 420,000 distinct CDR3 sequences; roughly 14% of them were counted only once. The ten largest clones take up 11% to 15% of the sample.

Stable Graves' hyperthyroidism was defined as no progression to ophthalmopathy during 18 months of follow-up. Hyperthyroidism patients were aged 18 to 65 years and newly diagnosed, with disease duration of less than 2 months. The study excluded patients with uncontrolled infections, other autoimmune diseases, pregnancy or lactation. Diagnoses were based on clinical symptoms, serum thyroxine and TRAb, thyroid ultrasound and orbital computed tomography. PBMCs were isolated from more than 9 ml of fresh peripheral blood by Ficoll-Paque density gradient centrifugation. Total RNA was extracted using Trizol reagent, and RNA quality was assessed on an Agilent 2100 Bioanalyzer. Broad study findings and their caveats: A 13 V-J signature model separated ophthalmopathy from stable hyperthyroidism, with approximately 86% sensitivity and 81% to 83% specificity in cross-validation and 80%/75% in testing. Most expanded thyroid clonotypes (frequency above 0.001) were also detected in blood, suggesting blood repertoires may reflect thyroid immune responses. In validation, the model predicted progression to ophthalmopathy with roughly 66% sensitivity and 72% to 85% specificity, a median of about six months before onset. No statistical method was used to fix the sample size in advance, and group allocation was not hidden from the investigators.

Sequenced: blood. The sequence links TRBV2 to TRBJ1-1; the D gene cannot be resolved reliably. This receptor was identified in a woman younger than 35 with Graves' hyperthyroidism. The sequenced DNA: TGTGCCAGCAGGGAGTTTTGGGTCAACACTGAAGCTTTCTTT. It translates as CASREFWVNTEAFF.